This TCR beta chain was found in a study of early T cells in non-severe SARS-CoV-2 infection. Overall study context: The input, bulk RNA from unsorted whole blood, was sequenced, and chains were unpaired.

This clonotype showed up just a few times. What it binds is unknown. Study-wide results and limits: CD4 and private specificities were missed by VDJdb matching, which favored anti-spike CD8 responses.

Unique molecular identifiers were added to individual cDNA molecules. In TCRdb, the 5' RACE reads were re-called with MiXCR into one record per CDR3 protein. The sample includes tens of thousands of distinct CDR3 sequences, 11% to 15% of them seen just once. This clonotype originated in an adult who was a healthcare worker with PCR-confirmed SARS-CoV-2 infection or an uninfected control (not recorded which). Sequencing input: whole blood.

CDR3 amino acids: CASSWNSPLHF. The CDR3 bases are TGTGCCAGCAGTTGGAATTCACCCCTCCACTTT. This sequence joins TRBV28 and TRBJ1-6; D remains unclear. Trimming removed 4 bases at V and 7 bases at J, with 2 bases between. The V gene's germline CDR1 is MDHEN and CDR2 SYDVKM. The CDR3 totals 11 residues.